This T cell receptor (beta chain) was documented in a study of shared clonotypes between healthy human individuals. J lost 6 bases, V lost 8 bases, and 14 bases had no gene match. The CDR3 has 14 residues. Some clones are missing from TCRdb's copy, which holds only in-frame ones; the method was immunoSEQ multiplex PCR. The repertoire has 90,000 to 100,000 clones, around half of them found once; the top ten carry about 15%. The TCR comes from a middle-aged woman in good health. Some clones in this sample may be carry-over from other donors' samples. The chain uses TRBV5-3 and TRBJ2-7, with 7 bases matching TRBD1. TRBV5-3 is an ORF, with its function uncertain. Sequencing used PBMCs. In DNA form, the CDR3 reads TGTGCCAGCCCGAAGGGGGCTGTGTTGTTCGAGCAGTACTTC. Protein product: CASPKGAVLFEQYF.